This record covers a single TCR beta chain. This specimen belongs to a study of human CD8 memory T cell subsets. Germline assignment: CDR1 SQVTM and CDR2 ANQGSEA. CDR3 length equals 13 residues. The authors obtained RNA from duplicate vials, each holding around 150,000 sorted CD8+ T cells, for every subset. Researchers made TCR beta libraries via UMI-labeled 5' RACE. From its re-call of the 5' RACE reads, TCRdb lists each CDR3 protein once, without DNA. Its table lists under 13,000 distinct CDR3 sequences. The chain joins TRBV29-1 to TRBJ2-7. This TCR was sampled from a human donor in good health. The sequencing input was CD8+ T cells from PBMCs. The CDR3 region is CSVVWGIGYEQYF.